The 6 T cell receptor beta chains presented below share a single source sample, sequenced in a study of PD-L1 blockade in urothelial cancer. The data were produced by immunoSEQ multiplex PCR, yet TCRdb's version contains in-frame clones alone and is incomplete. The sample gives about 100,000 clones, over 80% of which show up once; approximately 1% is in the top ten. The specimen was PBMCs, collected around atezolizumab (anti-PD-L1) treatment. The receptors were sampled from an elderly woman with urothelial cancer.

This chain connects TRBV30 to TRBJ1-3; no clear D gene. The CDR3 is 12 residues long. Germline loops: CDR1 GTSNPN, CDR2 SVGIG (reference sequence). With 4 bases removed from V and 0 bases from J, the gap between germline ends came to 4 bases. The CDR3 loop is CAWTSSGNTIYF. As DNA, the CDR3 is TGTGCCTGGACTAGCTCTGGAAACACCATATATTTT.

The CDR3 reads CASSQAGGNQPQHF. As DNA, the CDR3 is TGTGCCAGCAGCCAAGCTGGGGGGAATCAGCCCCAGCATTTT. The chain is built from TRBV14 and TRBJ1-5, with D tentatively TRBD1 (5 bases). Trimming cost V 1 base and J 4 bases, with 8 bases left between them. Germline values: CDR1 SGHDN, CDR2 FVKESK. The CDR3 loop spans 14 amino acids.

This chain connects TRBV29-1 to TRBJ1-1, with D possibly TRBD1 on 6 matching bases. This CDR3 region has 17 residues. The germline V gene encodes CDR1 SQVTM and CDR2 ANQGSEA. The V gene lost 5 bases and the J gene lost 1 base, with 23 bases spanning the gap. CDR3: CSVSGVWAGVKNTEAFF. The CDR3 DNA follows: TGCAGCGTTTCAGGGGTGTGGGCAGGGGTGAAGAACACTGAAGCTTTCTTT.

This rearrangement joins TRBV19 to TRBJ1-5; TRBD1 matches 7 bases. The trim removed 7 bases at V and 7 bases at J, leaving 13 bases unmatched. The CDR3 covers 15 residues. CDR1 and CDR2 from the germline V gene are LNHDA and SQIVND (reference sequence). The CDR3 loop reads CASTLTTGIGQPQHF. In DNA, the CDR3 is TGTGCCAGTACCTTGACGACAGGGATAGGGCAGCCCCAGCATTTT.

This rearrangement joins TRBV5-4 to TRBJ1-5; D not resolved. Germline assignment: CDR1 SGHNT and CDR2 YYREEE (reference sequence). This CDR3 comprises 15 residues. V gave up 0 bases and J gave up 2 bases, with 9 bases separating them. CDR3: CASSLAGSGNQPQHF. The CDR3 DNA reads TGTGCCAGCAGCTTGGCGGGGTCCGGCAATCAGCCCCAGCATTTT.

The chain uses TRBV15 and TRBJ2-2; 7 bases match TRBD1. The CDR3 has 16 amino acids. Germline V gene sequence: CDR1 LNHNV, CDR2 YYDKDF (reference sequence). With 1 base clipped from V and 5 bases from J, the junction kept 7 bases outside the gene matches. CDR3 nucleotides: TGTGCCACCAGCAGAGGAACAGGGGCCCGAACCGGGGAGCTGTTTTTT. It is translated as CATSRGTGARTGELFF.